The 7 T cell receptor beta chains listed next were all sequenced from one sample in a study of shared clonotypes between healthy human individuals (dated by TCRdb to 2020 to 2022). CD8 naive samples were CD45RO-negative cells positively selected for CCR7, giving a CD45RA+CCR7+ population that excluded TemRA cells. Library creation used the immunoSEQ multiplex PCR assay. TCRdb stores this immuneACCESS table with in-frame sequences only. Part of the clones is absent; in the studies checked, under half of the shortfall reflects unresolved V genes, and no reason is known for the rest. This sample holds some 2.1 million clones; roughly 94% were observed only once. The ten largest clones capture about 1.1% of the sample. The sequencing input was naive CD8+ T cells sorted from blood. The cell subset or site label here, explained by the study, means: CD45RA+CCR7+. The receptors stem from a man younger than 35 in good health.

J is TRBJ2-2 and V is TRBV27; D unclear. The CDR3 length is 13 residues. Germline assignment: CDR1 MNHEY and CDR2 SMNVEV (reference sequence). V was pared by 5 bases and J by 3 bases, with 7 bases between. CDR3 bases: TGTGCCAGCAGTGAAGAAGACACCGGGGAGCTGTTTTTT. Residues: CASSEEDTGELFF.

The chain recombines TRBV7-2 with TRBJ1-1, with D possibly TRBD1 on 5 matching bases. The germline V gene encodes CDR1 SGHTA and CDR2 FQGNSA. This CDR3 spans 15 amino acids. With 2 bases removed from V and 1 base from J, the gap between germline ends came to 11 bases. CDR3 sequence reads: CASSLSGRGNTEAFF. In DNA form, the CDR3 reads TGTGCCAGCAGCTTATCAGGGAGGGGGAACACTGAAGCTTTCTTT.

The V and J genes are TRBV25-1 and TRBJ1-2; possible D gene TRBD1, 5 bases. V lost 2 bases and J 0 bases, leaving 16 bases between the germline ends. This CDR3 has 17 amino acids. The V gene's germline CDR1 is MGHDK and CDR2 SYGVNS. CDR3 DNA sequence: TGTGCCAGCAGTGAACCGGGGCAGGCGGAGGCTAACTATGGCTACACCTTC. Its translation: CASSEPGQAEANYGYTF.

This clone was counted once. The CDR3 DNA sequence: TGTGCCAGCACCCTGGACACCGAATACGAGCAGTACTTC. Its protein is CASTLDTEYEQYF. The V call is TRBV28, the J call TRBJ2-7; a weak D match, TRBD1 (5 bases). The CDR3 sequence is 13 residues long. V was trimmed by 7 bases and J by 4 bases, leaving 14 bases between them. Germline CDR1 MDHEN, CDR2 SYDVKM.

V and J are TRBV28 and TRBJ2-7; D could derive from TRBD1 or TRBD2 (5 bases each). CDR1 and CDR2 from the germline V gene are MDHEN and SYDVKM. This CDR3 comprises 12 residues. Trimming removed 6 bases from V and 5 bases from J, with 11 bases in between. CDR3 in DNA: TGTGCCAGCAGCCCCGTGGGGGACGAGCAGTACTTC. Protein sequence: CASSPVGDEQYF.

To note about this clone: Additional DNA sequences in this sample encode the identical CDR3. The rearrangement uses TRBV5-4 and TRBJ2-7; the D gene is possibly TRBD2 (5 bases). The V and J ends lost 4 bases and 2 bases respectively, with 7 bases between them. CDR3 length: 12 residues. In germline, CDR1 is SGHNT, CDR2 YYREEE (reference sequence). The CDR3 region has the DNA TGTGCCAGCAGCCTCGGGACCTACGAGCAGTACTTC. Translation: CASSLGTYEQYF.

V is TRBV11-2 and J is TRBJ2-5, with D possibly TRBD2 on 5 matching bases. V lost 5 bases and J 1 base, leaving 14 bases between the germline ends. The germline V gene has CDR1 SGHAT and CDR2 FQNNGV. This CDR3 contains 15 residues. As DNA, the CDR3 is TGTGCCAGCAGCGAGACAAGGGAGACCCAAGAGACCCAGTACTTC. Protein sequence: CASSETRETQETQYF.